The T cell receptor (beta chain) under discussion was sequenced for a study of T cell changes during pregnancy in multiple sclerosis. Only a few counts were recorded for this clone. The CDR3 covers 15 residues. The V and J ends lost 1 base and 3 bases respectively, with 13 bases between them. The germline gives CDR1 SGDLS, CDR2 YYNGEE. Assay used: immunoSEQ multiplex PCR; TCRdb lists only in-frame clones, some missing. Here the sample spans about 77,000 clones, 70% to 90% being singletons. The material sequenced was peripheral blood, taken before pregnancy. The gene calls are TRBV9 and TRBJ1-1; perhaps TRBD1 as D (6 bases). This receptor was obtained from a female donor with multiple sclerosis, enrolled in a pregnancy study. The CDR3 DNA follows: TGTGCCAGCAGCGTAAGGGGGGGTGGGGACACTGAAGCTTTCTTT. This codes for CASSVRGGGDTEAFF.